This TCR beta chain was obtained from a study of T cells in localized non-small cell lung cancer (dated by TCRdb to 2019 to 2021). Study-wide context: The study analyzed T cell repertoires of under 250 early-stage NSCLC patients, comparing tumors and uninvolved tumor-adjacent lungs. The cohort consisted of approximately 240 treatment-naive NSCLC patients whose localized lung tumors had been resected. NSCLC patients had a mean age of approximately 66 years, and around 140 were male and over 85 female. The study at large found these results: Because the study design was exploratory, TCR variables were selected using unadjusted p-values without false-discovery rate correction. The highest T cell clonality was observed in uninvolved tumor-adjacent lung, where clonality exceeded that of tumor, suggesting that antigenic responses were more focused in uninvolved tumor-adjacent lung. Longer overall survival was associated with higher blood T cell density, whereas shorter survival was associated with higher adjacent-lung clonality. A median of around 60 of the top 100 tumor clones turned up in the paired uninvolved adjacent lung, and approximately 30 of those clones also ranked among the top 100 of that same adjacent lung. Because multi-region sequencing of the tumors was not done, intratumor heterogeneity could not be ruled out.

The immunoSEQ Assay was used to sequence TCR beta CDR3 regions from DNA. Concerning the study's data processing: T cell density was computed as TCR beta template counts normalized to usable DNA estimated by amplifying housekeeping genes. Using the preseqR package, richness was estimated by extrapolating to 120,000 templates for tissue samples and 400,000 templates for PBMC samples. Clonality was calculated as one minus Pielou's evenness. Tissue-enriched TCRs were identified through differential abundance testing performed on productive amino-acid clonotypes, with a minimum total count of 5 and an alpha of 0.1. Repertoire overlap between compartments was quantified with the Jaccard Index and Morisita Overlap Index. GLIPH grouped TCR beta CDR3s together with public tetramer-defined viral CDR3s, and a viral motif had to include at least three viral sequences and show V-gene enrichment. TCRdb mirrors the immuneACCESS table, restricted to in-frame sequences. Some clones are absent from its copies; in checked studies, under half trace to an unresolved V gene, and the reason for the others is unknown. V, J and clone size reflect that table, while D and trimming were determined from the DNA. The sample table shows 35,000 to 45,000 clones, and over 75% are seen once. 17% of the sample is held by the ten biggest clonotypes.

At diagnosis, tumor, uninvolved tumor-adjacent lung and peripheral blood were collected and then preserved as a mix of FFPE and fresh-frozen material. For TCR repertoire profiling, blood samples were analyzed in the form of peripheral blood mononuclear cells. In the case of this clone: Its antigen is not yet known. No qualities accompany the bases; no much larger clone lies one base away.

The sample here was peripheral blood, taken before any cancer treatment. This receptor was taken from a male donor aged 60 or older with stage III squamous cell lung carcinoma.

The CDR3 loop reads CASSLGLGLSGYTF. The DNA is TGTGCCAGCAGCCTGGGACTGGGACTATCTGGCTACACCTTC. The chain links TRBV7-9 with TRBJ1-2; the D region possibly corresponds to TRBD1 (5 bases align). For CDR1 and CDR2, the germline V gene (reference sequence) lists SEHNR and FQNEAQ. V is cut by 5 bases and J by 7 bases, and the space between the germline ends is 17 bases. Inclusive of the bounding cysteine and phenylalanine, the CDR3 is 14 residues long. Left in the record is the CDR3 DNA by itself, 42 bases read in frame from the first base.